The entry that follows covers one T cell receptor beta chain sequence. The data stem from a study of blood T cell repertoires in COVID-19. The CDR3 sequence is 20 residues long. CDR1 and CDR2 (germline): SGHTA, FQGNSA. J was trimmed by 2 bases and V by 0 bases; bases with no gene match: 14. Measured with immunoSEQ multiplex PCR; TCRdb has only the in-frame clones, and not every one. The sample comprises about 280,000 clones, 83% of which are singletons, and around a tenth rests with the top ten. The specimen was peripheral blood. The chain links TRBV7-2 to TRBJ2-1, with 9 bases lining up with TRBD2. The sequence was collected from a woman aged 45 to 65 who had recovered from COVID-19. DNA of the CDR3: TGTGCCAGCAGCTTAGCGCCCGAGGGAGGGGTAGCGGGAGCCTACAATGAGCAGTTCTTC. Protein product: CASSLAPEGGVAGAYNEQFF.